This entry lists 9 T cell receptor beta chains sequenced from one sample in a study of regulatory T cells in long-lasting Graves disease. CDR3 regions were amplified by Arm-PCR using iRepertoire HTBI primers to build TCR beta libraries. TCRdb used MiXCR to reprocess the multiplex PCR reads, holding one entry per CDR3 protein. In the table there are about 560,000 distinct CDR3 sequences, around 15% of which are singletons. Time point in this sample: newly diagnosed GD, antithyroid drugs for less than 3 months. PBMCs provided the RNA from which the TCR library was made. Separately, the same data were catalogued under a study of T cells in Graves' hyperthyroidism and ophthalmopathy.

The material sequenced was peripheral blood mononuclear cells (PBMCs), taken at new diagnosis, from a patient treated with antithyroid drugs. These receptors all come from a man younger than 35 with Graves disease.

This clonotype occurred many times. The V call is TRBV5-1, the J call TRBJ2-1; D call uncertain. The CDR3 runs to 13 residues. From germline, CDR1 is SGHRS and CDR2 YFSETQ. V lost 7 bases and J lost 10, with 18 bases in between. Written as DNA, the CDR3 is TGCGCCAGCGGCCGAGACTTGATCCACGAGCAGTTCTTC. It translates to CASGRDLIHEQFF.

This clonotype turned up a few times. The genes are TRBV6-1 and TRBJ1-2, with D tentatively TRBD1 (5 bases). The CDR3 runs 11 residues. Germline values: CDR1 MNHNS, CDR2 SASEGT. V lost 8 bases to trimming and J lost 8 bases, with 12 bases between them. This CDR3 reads CASVGGRGYTF. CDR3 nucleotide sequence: TGTGCCAGCGTCGGGGGTAGGGGCTACACCTTC.

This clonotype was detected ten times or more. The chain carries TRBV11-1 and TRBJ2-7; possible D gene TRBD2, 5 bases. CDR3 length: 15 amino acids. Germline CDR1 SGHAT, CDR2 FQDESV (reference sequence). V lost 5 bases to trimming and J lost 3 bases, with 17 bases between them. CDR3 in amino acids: CASSDGVAGSYEQYF. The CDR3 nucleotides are TGTGCCAGCAGCGACGGGGTTGCGGGTAGCTACGAGCAGTACTTC. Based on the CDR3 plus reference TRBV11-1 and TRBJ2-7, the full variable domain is EAEVAQSPRYKITEKSQAVAFWCDPISGHATLYWYRQILGQGPELLVQFQDESVVDDSQLPKDRFSAERLKGVDSTLKIQPAELGDSAMYLCASSDGVAGSYEQYFGPGTRLTVT.

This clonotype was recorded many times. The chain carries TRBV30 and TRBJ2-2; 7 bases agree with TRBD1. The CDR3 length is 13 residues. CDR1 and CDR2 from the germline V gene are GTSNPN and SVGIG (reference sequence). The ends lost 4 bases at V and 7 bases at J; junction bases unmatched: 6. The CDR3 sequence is CAWTTGSGGELFF. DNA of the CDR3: TGTGCCTGGACGACAGGGTCGGGCGGGGAGCTGTTTTTT.

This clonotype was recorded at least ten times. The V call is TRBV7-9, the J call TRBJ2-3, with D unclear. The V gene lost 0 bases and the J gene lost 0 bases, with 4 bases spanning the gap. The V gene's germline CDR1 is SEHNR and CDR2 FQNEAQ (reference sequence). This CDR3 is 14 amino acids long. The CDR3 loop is CASSLAGSTDTQYF. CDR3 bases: TGTGCCAGCAGCTTAGCGGGGAGCACAGATACGCAGTATTTT.

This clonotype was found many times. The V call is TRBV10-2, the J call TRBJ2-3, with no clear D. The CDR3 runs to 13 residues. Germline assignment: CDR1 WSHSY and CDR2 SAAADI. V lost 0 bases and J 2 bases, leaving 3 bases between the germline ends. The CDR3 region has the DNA TGCGCCAGCAGTGAGTCAGACACAGATACGCAGTATTTT. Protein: CASSESDTDTQYF.

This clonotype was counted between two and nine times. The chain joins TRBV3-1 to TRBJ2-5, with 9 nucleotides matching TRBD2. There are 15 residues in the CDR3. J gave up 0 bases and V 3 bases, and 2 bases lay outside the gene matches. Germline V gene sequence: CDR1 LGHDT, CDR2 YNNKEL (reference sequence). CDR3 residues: CASSHGTSNQETQYF. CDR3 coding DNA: TGTGCCAGCAGCCACGGGACTAGCAACCAAGAGACCCAGTACTTC.

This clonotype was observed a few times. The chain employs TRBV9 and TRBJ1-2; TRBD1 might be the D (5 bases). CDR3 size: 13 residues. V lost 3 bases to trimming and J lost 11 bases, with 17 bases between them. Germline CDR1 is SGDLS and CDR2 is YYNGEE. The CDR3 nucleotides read TGTGCCAGCAGCGAGGGACGGACCCAAGGGTACACCTTC. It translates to CASSEGRTQGYTF.

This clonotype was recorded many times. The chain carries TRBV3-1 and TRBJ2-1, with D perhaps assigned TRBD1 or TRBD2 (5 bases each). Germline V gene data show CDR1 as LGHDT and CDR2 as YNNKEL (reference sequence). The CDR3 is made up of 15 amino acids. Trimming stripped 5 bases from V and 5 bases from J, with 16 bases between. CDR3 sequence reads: CASSTSDRDHNEQFF. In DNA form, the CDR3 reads TGTGCCAGCAGCACCTCGGATCGGGACCACAATGAGCAGTTCTTC.